One sample yielded the 3 T cell receptor beta chains listed below, sequenced in a study of cytomegalovirus exposure and HLA in healthy donors. Amplification used 60 Vbeta primers and 13 Jbeta primers. TCRdb's copy holds only in-frame clones and misses some; the assay was immunoSEQ multiplex PCR. The sample consists of fewer than 120,000 clones, approximately 79% of them appearing once. Sequenced input: PBMCs. These receptors came from a man between 25 and 39 years old in good health and CMV-seropositive.

The chain couples TRBV12-1 to TRBJ1-4; the table gives TRBD1 as D, unverified against the DNA. TRBV12-1 is deemed a pseudogene. The CDR3 contains 15 residues. CDR3 DNA: TGTGCCAGCAGCTTGAACAAACGCACTAATGAAAAACTGTTTTTT. Translation gives CASSLNKRTNEKLFF.

The V gene is TRBV6-1, the J gene TRBJ2-3; no firm D call. This CDR3 is 12 amino acids long. Between the trimmed V and J ends, which lost 3 bases and 2 bases, there was a span of 3 bases. Germline CDR1 MNHNS, CDR2 SASEGT. The CDR3 coding sequence is TGTGCCAGCAGTGAGGCCACAGATACGCAGTATTTT. The encoded protein is CASSEATDTQYF.

Only a few counts were recorded for this clone. The chain carries TRBV28 and TRBJ2-3, with TRBD2 matching over 12 bases. The CDR3 totals 16 residues. J gave up 6 bases and V 5 bases, and 9 bases lay outside the gene matches. Germline assignment: CDR1 MDHEN and CDR2 SYDVKM. The CDR3: CASSVTSGGQGDTQYF. The CDR3 DNA is TGTGCCAGCAGTGTGACTAGCGGGGGCCAGGGGGATACGCAGTATTTT.